A selection of T cell receptor beta chains follows, all from one sample in a study of preoperative IRX-2 immunotherapy in early breast cancer. Sequencing used immunoSEQ multiplex PCR; TCRdb keeps in-frame clones, though not all of them. The sample carries approximately 27,000 clones, roughly four fifths recorded once. Specimen: lymph node tissue, collected after IRX-2 immunotherapy. These receptors came from a human donor with breast cancer. Each CDR3 is given with its conserved first and last residue. The D gene is left open where the match is weak. Only some rows state a clone size, as once, few, many or a class for expanded clones.

d_gene: .; v_gene: TRBV15; j_gene: TRBJ2-1; abundance: .; len: 16; CDR3nt: TGTGCCACCAGCAGAGTCCGGGGGAGCTCCTACAATGAGCAGTTCTTC; CDR3aa: CATSRVRGSSYNEQFF
d_gene: .; v_gene: TRBV19; j_gene: TRBJ1-6; abundance: .; len: 14; CDR3nt: TGTGCCAGTAGTATTAGCAGGGGTGAGGGGCCCCTCCACTTT; CDR3aa: CASSISRGEGPLHF
d_gene: .; v_gene: TRBV7-6; j_gene: TRBJ2-6; abundance: .; len: 15; CDR3nt: TGTGCCAGCAGCTTTATCGGCTCTGGGGCCAACGTCCTGACTTTC; CDR3aa: CASSFIGSGANVLTF
d_gene: .; v_gene: TRBV28; j_gene: TRBJ1-1; abundance: .; len: 12; CDR3nt: TGTGCCATCCTACAAATGAACACTGAAGCTTTCTTT; CDR3aa: CAILQMNTEAFF
d_gene: .; v_gene: TRBV19; j_gene: TRBJ1-4; abundance: .; len: 14; CDR3nt: TGTGCCAGTAGTATACCCCAAGCCAATGAAAAACTGTTTTTT; CDR3aa: CASSIPQANEKLFF
d_gene: .; v_gene: TRBV7-4; j_gene: TRBJ2-3; abundance: .; len: 14; CDR3nt: TGTGCCAGCAGTTTTGAACGGAGCACAGATACGCAGTATTTT; CDR3aa: CASSFERSTDTQYF
d_gene: TRBD2; v_gene: TRBV15; j_gene: TRBJ2-1; abundance: .; len: 15; CDR3nt: TGTGCCACCAGCAGGTGGACTAGCGGCTACAATGAGCAGTTCTTC; CDR3aa: CATSRWTSGYNEQFF
d_gene: .; v_gene: TRBV19; j_gene: TRBJ2-3; abundance: .; len: 14; CDR3nt: TGTGCCAGTAGTATAGTAGGGTCGGGAGATACGCAGTATTTT; CDR3aa: CASSIVGSGDTQYF
d_gene: .; v_gene: TRBV5-1; j_gene: TRBJ1-1; abundance: .; len: 14; CDR3nt: TGCGCCAGCAGCCCGGGACTGAAGAACACTGAAGCTTTCTTT; CDR3aa: CASSPGLKNTEAFF
d_gene: TRBD1; v_gene: TRBV6-8; j_gene: TRBJ1-1; abundance: few; len: 16; CDR3nt: TGTGCCAGCAGAACACTCGGGACAGATCAGAACACTGAAGCTTTCTTT; CDR3aa: CASRTLGTDQNTEAFF
d_gene: TRBD1; v_gene: TRBV5-1; j_gene: TRBJ1-4; abundance: .; len: 14; CDR3nt: TGCGCCAGCAGCGGCACAGGGGGGAGTGAAAAACTGTTTTTT; CDR3aa: CASSGTGGSEKLFF
d_gene: .; v_gene: TRBV28; j_gene: TRBJ1-2; abundance: once; len: 17; CDR3nt: TGTGCCAGCACTTATTGGTCCGCTGAAACGGGTCGTGGTGGCTACACCTTC; CDR3aa: CASTYWSAETGRGGYTF
d_gene: TRBD1; v_gene: TRBV12-5; j_gene: TRBJ1-1; abundance: .; len: 11; CDR3nt: TGTGCCAGTAAACAGGGGACTGAAGCTTTCTTT; CDR3aa: CASKQGTEAFF
d_gene: .; v_gene: TRBV15; j_gene: TRBJ1-5; abundance: .; len: 15; CDR3nt: TGTGCCACCAGCAGAATCTCAGGGGCGAGTCAGCCCCAGCATTTT; CDR3aa: CATSRISGASQPQHF
d_gene: TRBD2; v_gene: TRBV28; j_gene: TRBJ2-3; abundance: .; len: 15; CDR3nt: TGTGCCAGCAGTTTAGGGACTAGCGGGACAGATACGCAGTATTTT; CDR3aa: CASSLGTSGTDTQYF
d_gene: .; v_gene: TRBV28; j_gene: TRBJ1-1; abundance: once; len: 16; CDR3nt: TGTGCCAGCAGTCTCCAATCCCTAGTCGGGGGCACTGAAGCTTTCTTT; CDR3aa: CASSLQSLVGGTEAFF
d_gene: .; v_gene: TRBV28; j_gene: TRBJ1-1; abundance: .; len: 12; CDR3nt: TGTGCCAGCCGTTCGGTGAACACTGAAGCTTTCTTT; CDR3aa: CASRSVNTEAFF
d_gene: .; v_gene: TRBV10-1; j_gene: TRBJ2-5; abundance: .; len: 15; CDR3nt: TGCGCCAGCAGTGAGTCTGCCCTTGATGGGGAGACCCAGTACTTC; CDR3aa: CASSESALDGETQYF
d_gene: .; v_gene: TRBV2; j_gene: TRBJ2-2; abundance: .; len: 14; CDR3nt: TGTGCCAGCAGCCAACAGCAGGGTACCGGGGAGCTGTTTTTT; CDR3aa: CASSQQQGTGELFF
d_gene: TRBD2; v_gene: TRBV6-8; j_gene: TRBJ2-1; abundance: .; len: 17; CDR3nt: TGTGCCAGCAGTCCCTCTCCTGAGCGGACTAGACGGAATGAGCAGTTCTTC; CDR3aa: CASSPSPERTRRNEQFF
d_gene: .; v_gene: TRBV18; j_gene: TRBJ2-7; abundance: .; len: 15; CDR3nt: TGTGCCAGCTCACTTGGGGGAGCTCTCTCCTACGAGCAGTACTTC; CDR3aa: CASSLGGALSYEQYF
d_gene: .; v_gene: TRBV10-2; j_gene: TRBJ1-1; abundance: .; len: 13; CDR3nt: TGCGCCAGCAGTGTATCCGGGGAGGCTGAAGCTTTCTTT; CDR3aa: CASSVSGEAEAFF
d_gene: TRBD1; v_gene: TRBV5-1; j_gene: TRBJ1-4; abundance: .; len: 14; CDR3nt: TGCGCCAGCAGCAAAGGGACAGGGCAAGAAAAACTGTTTTTT; CDR3aa: CASSKGTGQEKLFF
d_gene: .; v_gene: TRBV7-5; j_gene: TRBJ1-4; abundance: .; len: 16; CDR3nt: TGTGCCAGCAGCCCGAACCAGGGGGCGGCTTTTGAAAAACTGTTTTTT; CDR3aa: CASSPNQGAAFEKLFF
d_gene: .; v_gene: TRBV14; j_gene: TRBJ2-7; abundance: .; len: 15; CDR3nt: TGTGCCAGCAGCCCGCTACAGGGTGGGTCCTACGAGCAGTACTTC; CDR3aa: CASSPLQGGSYEQYF
d_gene: .; v_gene: TRBV6-8; j_gene: TRBJ2-5; abundance: once; len: 13; CDR3nt: TGTGCCATCAAAGACAGTTGGCAAGAGACCCAGTACTTC; CDR3aa: CAIKDSWQETQYF
d_gene: .; v_gene: TRBV11-3; j_gene: TRBJ1-1; abundance: .; len: 16; CDR3nt: TGTGCCAGCAGCTCCGGGTGGCTTGACAGGAACACTGAAGCTTTCTTT; CDR3aa: CASSSGWLDRNTEAFF